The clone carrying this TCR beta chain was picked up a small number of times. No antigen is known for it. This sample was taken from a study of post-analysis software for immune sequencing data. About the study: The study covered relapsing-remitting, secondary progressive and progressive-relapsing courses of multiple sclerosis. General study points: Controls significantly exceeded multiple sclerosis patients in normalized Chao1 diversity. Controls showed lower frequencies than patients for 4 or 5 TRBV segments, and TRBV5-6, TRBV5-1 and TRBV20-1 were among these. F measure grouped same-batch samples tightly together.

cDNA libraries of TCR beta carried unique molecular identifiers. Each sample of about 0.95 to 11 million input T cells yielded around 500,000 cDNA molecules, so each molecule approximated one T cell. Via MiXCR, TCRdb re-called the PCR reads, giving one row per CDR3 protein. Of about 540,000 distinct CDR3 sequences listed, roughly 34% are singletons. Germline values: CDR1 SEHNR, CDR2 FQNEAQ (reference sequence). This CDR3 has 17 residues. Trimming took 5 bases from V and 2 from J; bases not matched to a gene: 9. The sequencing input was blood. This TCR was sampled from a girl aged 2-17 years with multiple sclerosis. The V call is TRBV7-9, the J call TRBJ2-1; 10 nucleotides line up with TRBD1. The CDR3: CASSARTGGFTYNEQFF. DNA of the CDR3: TGTGCCAGCAGCGCCAGGACAGGGGGATTCACCTACAATGAGCAGTTCTTC.